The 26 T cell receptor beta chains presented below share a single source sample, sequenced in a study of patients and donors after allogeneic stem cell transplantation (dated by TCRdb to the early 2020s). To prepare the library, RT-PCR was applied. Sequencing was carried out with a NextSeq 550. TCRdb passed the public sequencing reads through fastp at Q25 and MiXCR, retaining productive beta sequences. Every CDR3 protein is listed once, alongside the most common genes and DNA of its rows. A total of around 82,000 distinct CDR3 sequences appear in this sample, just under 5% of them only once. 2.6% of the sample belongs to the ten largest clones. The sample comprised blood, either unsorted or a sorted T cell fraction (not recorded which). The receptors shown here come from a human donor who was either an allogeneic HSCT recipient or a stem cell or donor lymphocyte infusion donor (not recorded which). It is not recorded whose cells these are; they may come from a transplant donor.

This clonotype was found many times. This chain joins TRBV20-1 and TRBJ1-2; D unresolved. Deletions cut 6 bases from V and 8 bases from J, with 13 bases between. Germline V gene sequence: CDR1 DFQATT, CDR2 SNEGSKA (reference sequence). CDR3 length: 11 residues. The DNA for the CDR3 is TGCAGTGCCTCGGACGGGATAGGCTACACCTTC. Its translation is CSASDGIGYTF.

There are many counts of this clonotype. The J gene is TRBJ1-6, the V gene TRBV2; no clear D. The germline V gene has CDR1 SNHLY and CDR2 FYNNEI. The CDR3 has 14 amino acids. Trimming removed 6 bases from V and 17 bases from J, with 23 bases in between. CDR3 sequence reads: CASSDWDPIRVVHF. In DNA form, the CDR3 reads TGTGCCAGCAGCGATTGGGATCCTATTCGTGTGGTCCACTTT.

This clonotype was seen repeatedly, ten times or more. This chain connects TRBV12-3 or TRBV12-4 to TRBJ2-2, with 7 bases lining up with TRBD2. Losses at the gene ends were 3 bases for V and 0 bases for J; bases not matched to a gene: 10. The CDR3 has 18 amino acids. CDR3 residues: CASSFRDYLSPNTGELFF. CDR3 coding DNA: TGTGCCAGCAGTTTTAGGGACTACCTTAGCCCGAACACCGGGGAGCTGTTTTTT.

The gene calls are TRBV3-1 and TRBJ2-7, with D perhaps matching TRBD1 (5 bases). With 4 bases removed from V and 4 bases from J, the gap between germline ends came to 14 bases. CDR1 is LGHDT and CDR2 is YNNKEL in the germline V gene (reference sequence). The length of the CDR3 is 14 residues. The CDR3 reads CASSPGHAFYEQYF. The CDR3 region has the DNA TGTGCCAGCAGCCCTGGACATGCCTTTTACGAGCAGTACTTC.

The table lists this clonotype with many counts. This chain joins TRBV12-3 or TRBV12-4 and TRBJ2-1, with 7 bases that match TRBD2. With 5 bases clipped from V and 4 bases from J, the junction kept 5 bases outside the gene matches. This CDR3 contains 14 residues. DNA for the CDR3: TGTGCCAGCAGTCCCTGGGGGGGGTACAATGAGCAGTTCTTC. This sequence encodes CASSPWGGYNEQFF.

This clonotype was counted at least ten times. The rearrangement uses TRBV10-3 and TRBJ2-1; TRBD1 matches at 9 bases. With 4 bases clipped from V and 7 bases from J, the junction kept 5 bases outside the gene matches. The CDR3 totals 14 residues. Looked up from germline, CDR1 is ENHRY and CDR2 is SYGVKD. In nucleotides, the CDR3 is TGTGCCATCAGTGGTCACGGACAGGGGAATGAGCAGTTCTTC. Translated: CAISGHGQGNEQFF.

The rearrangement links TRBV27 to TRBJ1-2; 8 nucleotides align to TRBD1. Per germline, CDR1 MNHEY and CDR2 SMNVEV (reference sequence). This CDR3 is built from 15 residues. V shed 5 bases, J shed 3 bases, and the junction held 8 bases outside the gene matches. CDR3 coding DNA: TGTGCCAGCAGTCCCGGGACAGGACTATACTATGGCTACACCTTC. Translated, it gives CASSPGTGLYYGYTF.

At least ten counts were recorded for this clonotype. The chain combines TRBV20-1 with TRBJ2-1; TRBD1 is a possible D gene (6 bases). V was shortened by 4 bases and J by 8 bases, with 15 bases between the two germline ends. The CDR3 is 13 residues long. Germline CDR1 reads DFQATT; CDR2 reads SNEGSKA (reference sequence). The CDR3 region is CSANPTGLDEQFF. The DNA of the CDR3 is TGCAGTGCTAATCCTACAGGGTTAGATGAGCAGTTCTTC.

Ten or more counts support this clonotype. The CDR3 nucleotides are TGCGCCAGCAGCCAGGCCGGGACAGGGTCCTACGAGCAGTACTTC. Translated: CASSQAGTGSYEQYF. V usage is TRBV4-1 and J usage is TRBJ2-7; 9 bases fit TRBD1. The CDR3 has 15 residues. Germline loops: CDR1 MGHRA, CDR2 YSYEKL. The V gene end was trimmed by 3 bases and the J gene end by 1 base; junction bases not matched to a gene: 4.

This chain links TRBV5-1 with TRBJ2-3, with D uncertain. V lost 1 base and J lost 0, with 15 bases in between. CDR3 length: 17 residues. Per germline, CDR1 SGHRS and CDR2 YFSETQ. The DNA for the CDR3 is TGCGCCAGCAGCTTGTATCGGGTTATTTCTAGCACAGATACGCAGTATTTT. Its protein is CASSLYRVISSTDTQYF.

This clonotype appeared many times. This CDR3 is CASSVGYEQYF. CDR3 nucleotides: TGTGCCAGCAGTGTGGGTTACGAGCAGTACTTC. This rearrangement joins TRBV2 to TRBJ2-7; no reliable D call. The V end was cut by 4 bases, the J end by 4 bases, with 5 bases between. CDR1 SNHLY and CDR2 FYNNEI come from the germline V gene. The CDR3 totals 11 residues.

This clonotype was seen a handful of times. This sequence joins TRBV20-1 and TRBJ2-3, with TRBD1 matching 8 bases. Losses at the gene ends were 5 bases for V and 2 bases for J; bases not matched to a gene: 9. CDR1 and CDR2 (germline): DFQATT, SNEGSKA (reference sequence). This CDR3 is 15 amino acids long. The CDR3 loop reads CSAPPGQEATDTQYF. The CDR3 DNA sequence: TGCAGTGCTCCCCCGGGACAGGAGGCCACAGATACGCAGTATTTT.

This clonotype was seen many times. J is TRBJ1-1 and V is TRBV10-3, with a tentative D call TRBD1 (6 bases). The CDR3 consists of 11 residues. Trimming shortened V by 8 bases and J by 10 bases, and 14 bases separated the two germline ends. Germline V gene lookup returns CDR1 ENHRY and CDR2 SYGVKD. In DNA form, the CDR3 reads TGTGCCATCGGGGGAGGGGGAAGAGCTTTCTTT. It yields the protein CAIGGGGRAFF.

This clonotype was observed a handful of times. CDR3 coding DNA: TGTGCCAGCAGGGGAGGGTACGGTGTGGATACGCAGTATTTT. Translated: CASRGGYGVDTQYF. The chain recombines TRBV6-1 with TRBJ2-3, with 7 bases aligning to TRBD2. The CDR3 consists of 14 residues. Looked up from germline, CDR1 is MNHNS and CDR2 is SASEGT. With 6 bases clipped from V and 6 bases from J, the junction kept 9 bases outside the gene matches.

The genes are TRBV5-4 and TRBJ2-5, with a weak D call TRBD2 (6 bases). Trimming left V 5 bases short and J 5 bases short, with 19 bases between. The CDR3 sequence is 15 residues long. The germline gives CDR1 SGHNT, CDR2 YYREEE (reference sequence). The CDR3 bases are TGTGCCAGCAGATTATCCGGGAGCGCGGGGGAGACCCAGTACTTC. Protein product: CASRLSGSAGETQYF.

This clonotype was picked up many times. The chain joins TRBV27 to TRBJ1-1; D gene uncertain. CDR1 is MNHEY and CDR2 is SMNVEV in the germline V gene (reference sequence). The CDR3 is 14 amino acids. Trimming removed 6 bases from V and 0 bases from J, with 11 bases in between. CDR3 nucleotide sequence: TGTGCCAGCAGCCCCCTCGAATTGAACACTGAAGCTTTCTTT. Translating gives CASSPLELNTEAFF.

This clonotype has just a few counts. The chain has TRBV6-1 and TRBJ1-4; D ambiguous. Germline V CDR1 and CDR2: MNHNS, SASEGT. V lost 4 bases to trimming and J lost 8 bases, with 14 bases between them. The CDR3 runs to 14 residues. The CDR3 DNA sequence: TGTGCCAGCAGTGGAGCCGGTCCGAGAGAAAAACTGTTTTTT. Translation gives CASSGAGPREKLFF.

This CDR3 is CASSLGGGYNEQFF. DNA for the CDR3: TGTGCCAGCAGCTTGGGGGGCGGGTACAATGAGCAGTTCTTC. The genes are TRBV5-6 and TRBJ2-1; D tentatively fits TRBD1 or TRBD2 (5 bases each). This CDR3 is 14 amino acids long. Trimming took off 0 bases at V and 4 bases at J, with 8 bases between the two ends. The V gene's germline CDR1 is SGHDT and CDR2 YYEEEE.

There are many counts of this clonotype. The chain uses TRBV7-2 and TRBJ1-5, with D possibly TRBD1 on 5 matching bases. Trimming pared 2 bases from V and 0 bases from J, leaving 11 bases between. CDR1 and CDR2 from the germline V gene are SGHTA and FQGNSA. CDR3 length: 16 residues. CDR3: CASSLMGVHSNQPQHF. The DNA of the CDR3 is TGTGCCAGCAGCTTAATGGGGGTACATAGCAATCAGCCCCAGCATTTT.

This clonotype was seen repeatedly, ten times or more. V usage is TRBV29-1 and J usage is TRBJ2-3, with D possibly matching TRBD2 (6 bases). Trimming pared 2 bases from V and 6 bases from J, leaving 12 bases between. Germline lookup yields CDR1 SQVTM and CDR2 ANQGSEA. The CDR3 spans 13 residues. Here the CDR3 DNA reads TGCAGCGTTGAATCGGAGGGGCGCGATACGCAGTATTTT. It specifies CSVESEGRDTQYF.

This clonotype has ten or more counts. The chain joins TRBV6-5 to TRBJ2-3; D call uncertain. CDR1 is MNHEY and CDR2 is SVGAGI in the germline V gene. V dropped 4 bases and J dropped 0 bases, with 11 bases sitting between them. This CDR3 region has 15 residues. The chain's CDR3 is CASSWNSPSTDTQYF. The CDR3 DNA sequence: TGTGCCAGCAGTTGGAACTCACCTAGCACAGATACGCAGTATTTT.

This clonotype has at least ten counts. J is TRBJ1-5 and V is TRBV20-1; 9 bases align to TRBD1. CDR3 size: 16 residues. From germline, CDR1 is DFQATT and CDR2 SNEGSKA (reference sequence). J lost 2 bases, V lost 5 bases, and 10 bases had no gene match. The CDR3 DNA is TGCAGTGCTTCACAGGGGGCATCGGTGGGCAATCAGCCCCAGCATTTT. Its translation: CSASQGASVGNQPQHF.

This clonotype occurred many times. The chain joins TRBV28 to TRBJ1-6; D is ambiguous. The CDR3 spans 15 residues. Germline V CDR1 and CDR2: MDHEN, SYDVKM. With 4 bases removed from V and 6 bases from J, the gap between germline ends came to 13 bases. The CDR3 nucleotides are TGTGCCAGCAGTTCCCCCGGACCTACTAATTCACCCCTCCACTTT. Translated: CASSSPGPTNSPLHF. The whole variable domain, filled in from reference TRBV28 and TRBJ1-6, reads DVKVTQSSRYLVKRTGEKVFLECVQDMDHENMFWYRQDPGLGLRLIYFSYDVKMKEKGDIPEGYSVSREKKERFSLILESASTNQTSMYLCASSSPGPTNSPLHFGNGTRLTVT.

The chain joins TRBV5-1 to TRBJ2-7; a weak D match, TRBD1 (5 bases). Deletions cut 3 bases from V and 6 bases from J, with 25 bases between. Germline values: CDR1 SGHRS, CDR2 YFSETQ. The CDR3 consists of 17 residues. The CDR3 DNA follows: TGCGCCAGCAGCTCCCGGACAAACTCCGATGGCCCTGGCGAGCAGTACTTC. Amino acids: CASSSRTNSDGPGEQYF. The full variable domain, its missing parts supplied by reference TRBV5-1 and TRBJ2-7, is KAGVTQTPRYLIKTRGQQVTLSCSPISGHRSVSWYQQTPGQGLQFLFEYFSETQRNKGNFPGRFSGRQFSNSRSEMNVSTLELGDSALYLCASSSRTNSDGPGEQYFGPGTRLTVT.

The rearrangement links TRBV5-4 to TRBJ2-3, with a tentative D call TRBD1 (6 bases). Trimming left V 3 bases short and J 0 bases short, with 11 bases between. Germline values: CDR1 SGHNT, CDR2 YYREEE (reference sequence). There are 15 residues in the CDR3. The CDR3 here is CASSSEGQSTDTQYF. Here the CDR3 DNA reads TGTGCCAGCAGCTCAGAAGGACAGAGCACAGATACGCAGTATTTT.

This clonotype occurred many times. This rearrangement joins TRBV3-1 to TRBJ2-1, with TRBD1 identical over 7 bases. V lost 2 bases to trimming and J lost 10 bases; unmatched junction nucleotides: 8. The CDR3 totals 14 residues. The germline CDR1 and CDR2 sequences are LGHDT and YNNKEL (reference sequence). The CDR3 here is CASSQKGGRLEQFF. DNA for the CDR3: TGTGCCAGCAGCCAAAAAGGGGGCAGGCTCGAGCAGTTCTTC.